Sequencing of this TCR beta chain was carried out in a study of CD8 T cells in ankylosing spondylitis (dated by TCRdb to about 2017). At the level of the whole study: To find TCR variants linked to disease, the study profiled T cell receptor beta repertoires in ankylosing spondylitis patients and healthy donors. The full study cohort was made up of over 20 ankylosing spondylitis patients and 108 healthy donors. Samples of peripheral blood were taken, and for ankylosing spondylitis patients, synovial fluid was collected as well. What the work shows at the level of the full study, not this receptor alone: Blood from ankylosing spondylitis patients appeared to be characterized by a TCR beta motif made up of several highly homologous amino acid variants. Some motif variants had previously been reported in the synovial fluid and blood of reactive arthritis patients, which suggests shared mechanisms of disease initiation. The disease-linked clones were reported to be significantly enriched in matched synovial fluid samples from ankylosing spondylitis patients. In peripheral blood, the disease-linked clones were found at relatively low frequencies and had a CD8+ phenotype.

The reads were generated on an Illumina HiSeq 2500. Quantitative 5'-RACE with molecular barcodes was the method used to prepare the TCR beta libraries. As for the authors' bioinformatics: To identify disease-linked TCR variants, a new computational method was used, one built on a probabilistic model of VDJ rearrangement. The public sequencing data were trimmed at Q25 with fastp and processed into clonotypes with MiXCR by TCRdb, which kept only in-frame beta chains. One record per CDR3 amino acid sequence lists the most common genes and DNA. What appears here as the V and J calls and clone size reflects TCRdb's work, not the paper's. This sample gives 100,000 to 150,000 distinct CDR3 sequences in total; about a tenth of them show up just once. The ten largest make up roughly 3.3% of the sample. From a lookup of the germline V gene, CDR1 and CDR2 are SGHTA and FQGNSA. Deletion took 1 base off V and 2 bases off J, with a span of 13 bases between the germline ends. There are 16 amino acids in the CDR3, from cysteine to phenylalanine inclusive. Solely the CDR3 DNA is kept, with 48 bases framed from the first base.

A word on this clonotype: Its antigen is not yet known. The record has no base qualities; no much larger clone is one base away.

The TCR comes from a male donor with ankylosing spondylitis or in good health (not recorded which). Specimen: blood, either unsorted or a sorted T cell fraction (not recorded which). The rearranged chain carries TRBV7-2 and TRBJ2-3; the D region may be TRBD1 or TRBD2, each matching 5 bases equally. Here the CDR3 is given as CASSLGGRGTTDTQYF. The nucleotides read TGTGCCAGCAGCTTAGGAGGTAGAGGGACCACAGATACGCAGTATTTT. Reference TRBV7-2 and TRBJ2-3 genes cover what lies past the CDR3, so the full variable domain is GAGVSQSPSNKVTEKGKDVELRCDPISGHTALYWYRQSLGQGLEFLIYFQGNSAPDKSGLPSDRFSAERTGGSVSTLTIQRTQQEDSAVYLCASSLGGRGTTDTQYFGPGTRLTVL.